This paragraph covers one T cell receptor beta chain sequence. Antigen: not known. These data come from a study of T cell responses to AZD1222 COVID-19 vaccine. This CDR3 has 13 amino acids. V shed 5 bases and J shed 3 bases, with 10 bases lying between them. Germline V gene lookup returns CDR1 SGHTA and CDR2 FQGTGA. Only in-frame clones appear in the TCRdb table, and some are missing; sequencing was by immunoSEQ multiplex PCR. The sample includes approximately 150,000 clones, approximately 90% seen only once; the top ten take 1.5% to 2%. Study results and caveats: Rises in breadth and depth of Spike-specific TCRs came after two AZD1222 doses. There were mostly white British donors and more females than males, and clonal diversity was possibly underestimated. Epitopes outside B.1.351 and B.1.1.7 mutated regions reportedly drew nearly half of spike TCRs.

This sequence originates from an adult in good health. The V gene is TRBV7-3, the J gene TRBJ1-1; no clear D. The material sequenced was peripheral blood, taken on day 0 of AZD1222 vaccination. CDR3 nucleotides: TGTGCCAGCAGCACCTACATGGACACTGAAGCTTTCTTT. This translates into CASSTYMDTEAFF.